The rows below give T cell receptor beta chains drawn from one sample of a study of patients and donors after allogeneic stem cell transplantation. TCRdb analysed the RT-PCR reads with MiXCR anew, one entry per CDR3 protein. The sample records about 150,000 distinct CDR3 sequences, roughly 24% being singletons. Sample: blood, either unsorted or a sorted T cell fraction (not recorded which). The receptors come from a human donor who was either an allogeneic HSCT recipient or a stem cell or donor lymphocyte infusion donor (not recorded which). It is not recorded whose cells these are; they may come from a transplant donor. Each CDR3 is given with its conserved first and last residue. Fields, in order: V gene, clone size, J gene, D gene, CDR3 DNA, CDR3 protein. A D gene is named only where the DNA matches it firmly. A clone size is listed for some rows: how often the clone was seen (once, few, many), or a class if it is expanded.

>TRBV6-5|.|TRBJ2-7|TRBD1
TGTGCCAGCAGTTACTCGGGACAGGGGGTAAGGGAGCAGTACTTC
CASSYSGQGVREQYF
>TRBV7-9|.|TRBJ2-1|.
TGTGCCAGCAGCCCCCAGCGGGCCGAATACAATGAGCAGTTCTTC
CASSPQRAEYNEQFF
>TRBV4-1|few|TRBJ1-1|TRBD1
TGCGCCAGCAGCCAAGGCCCGGACAGGAGAAACATGAACACTGAAGCTTTCTTT
CASSQGPDRRNMNTEAFF
>TRBV29-1|.|TRBJ1-1|TRBD1
TGCAGCGGCGACAGGGGACAAAGTGCTTTCTTT
CSGDRGQSAFF
>TRBV19|.|TRBJ1-1|.
TGTGCCAGTAGCGCTCGGGACAACCCGAAGGCTTTCTTT
CASSARDNPKAFF
>TRBV4-2|many|TRBJ2-4|TRBD2
TGTGCCAGCAGCCGGGGACTAGCGGGAGACGAGAAAAACATTCAGTACTTC
CASSRGLAGDEKNIQYF
>TRBV5-1|.|TRBJ1-2|.
TGCGCCAGCAGCTTGGGGACAGAGTATGGCTACACCTTC
CASSLGTEYGYTF
>TRBV5-6|.|TRBJ2-7|.
TGTGCCAGCAGCTTGGGTAAACGGGTCTACGAGCAGTACTTC
CASSLGKRVYEQYF
>TRBV5-5|many|TRBJ1-3|TRBD1
TGTGCCAGCAGCCCGGGGACAGAGACTTACTCTGGAAACACCATATATTTT
CASSPGTETYSGNTIYF
>TRBV28|.|TRBJ2-5|TRBD1
TGTGCCAGCAGTTTCTTGGGACAGCCAGGTCAAGAGACCCAGTACTTC
CASSFLGQPGQETQYF
>TRBV4-1|.|TRBJ2-5|.
TGCGCCAGCAGCCAAGATGGGACCACAAAAGTTGAGACCCAGTACTTC
CASSQDGTTKVETQYF
>TRBV9|.|TRBJ1-1|.
TGTGCCAGCAGCGTAGATCCGGGGGAAAATGGTGAAGCTTTCTTT
CASSVDPGENGEAFF
>TRBV5-1|.|TRBJ1-6|.
TGCGCCAGCAGCTTGGAGGGACCTGGGAATTCACCCCTCCACTTT
CASSLEGPGNSPLHF
>TRBV27|few|TRBJ2-7|.
TGTGCCAGCAGTTCACAGGGAGGGAGCTCCTACGAGCAGTACTTC
CASSSQGGSSYEQYF
>TRBV20-1|.|TRBJ2-3|TRBD2
TGCAGTGCTAGGGAGGGACTAGCGGTGAGCACAGATACGCAGTATTTT
CSAREGLAVSTDTQYF
>TRBV5-6|.|TRBJ2-7|TRBD2
TGTGCCAGCAGCTTTACTAGCGGAGTCTACGAGCAGTACTTC
CASSFTSGVYEQYF